Following are 32 T cell receptor beta chains from one sample sequenced in a study of cytomegalovirus exposure and HLA in healthy donors. PCR used 60 Vbeta primers and 13 Jbeta primers. The repertoire was sequenced with immunoSEQ multiplex PCR; TCRdb's copy has only in-frame clones and lacks some. The table has 200,000 or so clones, 82% seen once. Sequencing used PBMCs. The origin of the receptors is a woman in her fifties or sixties in good health and CMV-seropositive.

The rearrangement uses TRBV11-2 and TRBJ1-1; D call uncertain. V was clipped by 5 bases and J by 1 base, with 8 bases between them. CDR1 is SGHAT, CDR2 FQNNGV, per germline. There are 13 residues in the CDR3. In DNA form, the CDR3 reads TGTGCCAGCAGCCTCGTTCCGAACACTGAAGCTTTCTTT. This sequence encodes CASSLVPNTEAFF.

This clone was counted a single time. V usage is TRBV5-6 and J usage is TRBJ1-2; 7 bases align to TRBD1. The CDR3 runs 14 residues. The V gene's germline CDR1 is SGHDT and CDR2 YYEEEE. The V segment lost 2 bases and the J segment 9 bases; nucleotides outside the gene matches: 10. Written as DNA, the CDR3 is TGTGCCAGCAGCTTAAGGCAGGGGGTAGGCAGCTACACCTTC. This gives the protein CASSLRQGVGSYTF.

The V call is TRBV7-9, the J call TRBJ2-1; 13 bases are a match to TRBD2. CDR1 is SEHNR, CDR2 FQNEAQ, per germline (reference sequence). This CDR3 comprises 16 residues. With V trimmed by 2 bases and J by 9 bases, 7 bases remained unmatched. CDR3 residues: CASSLTTSGGVAEQFF. CDR3 DNA: TGTGCCAGCAGCTTAACAACTAGCGGGGGGGTGGCTGAGCAGTTCTTC.

The V gene is TRBV11-2, the J gene TRBJ1-1; TRBD1 matches 8 bases. The CDR3 extends over 14 amino acids. Germline lookup yields CDR1 SGHAT and CDR2 FQNNGV. J gave up 4 bases and V 4 bases, and 5 bases lay outside the gene matches. The DNA for the CDR3 is TGTGCCAGCAGCTCTCACAGGGGGACCACTGAAGCTTTCTTT. Its translation is CASSSHRGTTEAFF.

The V and J genes are TRBV4-1 and TRBJ2-4; weak D call: TRBD1 (6 bases). The V end was cut by 4 bases, the J end by 1 base, with 17 bases between. CDR3 length equals 17 residues. Germline CDR1 is MGHRA and CDR2 is YSYEKL. In DNA form, the CDR3 reads TGCGCCAGCAGCCCTCAACAGGGAATTACGGCCAAAAACATTCAGTACTTC. Amino acid sequence: CASSPQQGITAKNIQYF.

The gene calls are TRBV6-5 and TRBJ2-5; 10 bases are a match to TRBD2. The CDR3 spans 15 residues. J was trimmed by 11 bases and V by 7 bases; bases with no gene match: 16. Per germline, CDR1 MNHEY and CDR2 SVGAGI. CDR3 nucleotides: TGTGCCAGCACCCCTAGAGCGGGAGGGTTAGGAGAGCAGTACTTC. Protein product: CASTPRAGGLGEQYF.

V gene TRBV16 combines with J gene TRBJ1-4; TRBD1 matches 8 bases. The trim removed 3 bases at V and 3 bases at J, leaving 3 bases unmatched. This CDR3 is built from 15 residues. CDR1 is KGHSY and CDR2 is FQNENV in the germline V gene. CDR3 residues: CASSHPGQANEKLFF. In DNA, the CDR3 is TGTGCCAGCAGCCATCCGGGACAGGCTAATGAAAAACTGTTTTTT.

The J gene is TRBJ1-4, the V gene TRBV19; D is perhaps TRBD1 (6 bases). The length of the CDR3 is 13 residues. The germline gives CDR1 LNHDA, CDR2 SQIVND (reference sequence). Deletions cut 3 bases from V and 8 bases from J, with 10 bases between. The CDR3 DNA reads TGTGCCAGTAGTATTAATCAGGGGGAAAAACTGTTTTTT. It translates to CASSINQGEKLFF. Looking up the rest from reference TRBV19 and TRBJ1-4 gives the full variable domain: DGGITQSPKYLFRKEGQNVTLSCEQNLNHDAMYWYRQDPGQGLRLIYYSQIVNDFQKGDIAEGYSVSREKKESFPLTVTSAQKNPTAFYLCASSINQGEKLFFGSGTQLSVL.

This chain uses TRBV30 with TRBJ1-2; tentatively, D is TRBD1 (6 bases). Germline V gene data show CDR1 as GTSNPN and CDR2 as SVGIG (reference sequence). The CDR3 runs to 13 residues. V was cut by 4 bases and J by 4 bases, with 13 bases left in between. The CDR3 DNA reads as TGTGCCTGGATTAGGGGGGGAGGCTATGGCTACACCTTC. As protein: CAWIRGGGYGYTF.

The chain recombines TRBV7-9 with TRBJ1-4, with D uncertain. The CDR3 sequence is 15 residues long. Looked up from germline, CDR1 is SEHNR and CDR2 is FQNEAQ (reference sequence). Trimming pared 3 bases from V and 8 bases from J, leaving 16 bases between. The CDR3 DNA reads TGTGCCAGCAGCTTGTATACCGGAACAGCCGAAAAACTGTTTTTT. Translation: CASSLYTGTAEKLFF.

V usage is TRBV5-1 and J usage is TRBJ2-1; D is possibly TRBD1 (5 bases). Looked up from germline, CDR1 is SGHRS and CDR2 is YFSETQ. V lost 6 bases, J lost 2 bases, and 12 bases lay in between. This CDR3 is 14 amino acids long. DNA of the CDR3: TGCGCCAGCACCCCCGACAGTCCCTACAATGAGCAGTTCTTC. This translates into CASTPDSPYNEQFF.

This clone was recorded once. The V call is TRBV18, the J call TRBJ2-7; D might be TRBD1 (6 bases). This CDR3 is built from 12 residues. Germline assignment: CDR1 KGHSH and CDR2 LQKENI. V lost 3 bases, J lost 6 bases, and 9 bases lay in between. CDR3 amino acids: CASSPSTGEQYF. DNA for the CDR3: TGTGCCAGCTCACCGTCGACAGGCGAGCAGTACTTC.

This chain connects TRBV7-9 to TRBJ2-5; tentative D call: TRBD1 (5 bases). V dropped 1 base and J dropped 8 bases, with 11 bases sitting between them. In germline, CDR1 is SEHNR, CDR2 FQNEAQ (reference sequence). This CDR3 contains 13 residues. In DNA form, the CDR3 reads TGTGCCAGCAGCTTAGTGGGTCAGGGAACCCAGTACTTC. The encoded protein is CASSLVGQGTQYF.

CDR3 sequence (DNA): TGCGCCAGCAGCTTGGAGGCCCTCAGGGGCTCGAATGAAAAACTGTTTTTT. As protein: CASSLEALRGSNEKLFF. The chain carries TRBV5-1 and TRBJ1-4, with a possible D match to TRBD1 (6 bases). The CDR3 runs to 17 residues. CDR1 and CDR2 (germline): SGHRS, YFSETQ. Trimming shortened V by 0 bases and J by 5 bases, and 17 bases separated the two germline ends.

This chain connects TRBV5-4 to TRBJ2-7, with D possibly TRBD1 on 6 matching bases. The CDR3 is made up of 13 amino acids. V lost 4 bases and J lost 5, with 13 bases in between. The germline V gene has CDR1 SGHNT and CDR2 YYREEE (reference sequence). CDR3 region: CASSPGGRDEQYF. CDR3 coding DNA: TGTGCCAGCAGCCCTGGGGGCAGGGACGAGCAGTACTTC.

This clone was counted once. The chain uses TRBV5-1 and TRBJ2-7; D is possibly TRBD2 (5 bases). Germline V gene data show CDR1 as SGHRS and CDR2 as YFSETQ. CDR3 length equals 15 residues. V gave up 1 base and J gave up 0 bases, with 11 bases separating them. CDR3 region: CASSLQAGVSYEQYF. DNA of the CDR3: TGCGCCAGCAGCTTGCAGGCGGGTGTCTCCTACGAGCAGTACTTC. The whole variable domain, filled in from reference TRBV5-1 and TRBJ2-7, reads KAGVTQTPRYLIKTRGQQVTLSCSPISGHRSVSWYQQTPGQGLQFLFEYFSETQRNKGNFPGRFSGRQFSNSRSEMNVSTLELGDSALYLCASSLQAGVSYEQYFGPGTRLTVT.

The chain has TRBV5-8 and TRBJ1-4; D gene unclear. The CDR3 is 15 amino acids. The V gene's germline CDR1 is SGHTS and CDR2 YDEGEE. Trimming left V 0 bases short and J 0 bases short, with 6 bases between. CDR3 sequence: CASSLGVATNEKLFF. The CDR3 DNA follows: TGTGCCAGCAGCTTGGGCGTTGCAACTAATGAAAAACTGTTTTTT.

V is TRBV18 and J is TRBJ2-5; TRBD2 agrees at 10 bases. The ends lost 3 bases at V and 5 bases at J; junction bases unmatched: 6. Germline V CDR1 and CDR2: KGHSH, LQKENI. CDR3 length equals 15 residues. This CDR3 reads CASSPSAGGSETQYF. CDR3 DNA: TGTGCCAGCTCACCCTCAGCGGGAGGGAGTGAGACCCAGTACTTC.

This clone was seen just once. As the CDR3 is not closed by the conserved phenylalanine or tryptophan, this likely results from a read error. Because the CDR3's place on the DNA is in doubt, the DNA is left out and the CDR3 is given as listed by TCRdb. This chain joins TRBV28 and TRBJ1-2; TRBD1, the table's D call, was not compared with the DNA. CDR1 and CDR2 (germline): MDHEN, SYDVKM. The CDR3 is 13 residues long, ends included. The CDR3 sequence: CASSAPGTGGLFG.

The chain combines TRBV19 with TRBJ1-2; 8 nucleotides agree with TRBD1. This CDR3 has 13 amino acids. Trimming removed 9 bases from V and 2 bases from J; junction bases left unmatched: 5. Per germline, CDR1 LNHDA and CDR2 SQIVND (reference sequence). CDR3 DNA sequence: TGTGCCAGCCTAAGGACAGGGAACTATGGCTACACCTTC. Its protein is CASLRTGNYGYTF.

V is TRBV5-4 and J is TRBJ2-1, with 11 nucleotides matching TRBD1. V was pared by 4 bases and J by 15 bases, with 12 bases of the junction left unmatched. The CDR3 spans 14 residues. The V gene's germline CDR1 is SGHNT and CDR2 YYREEE (reference sequence). The CDR3 nucleotides read TGTGCCAGCAGCGCGAATGGACAGGGGGCAGTTCGGTTCTTC. Translation: CASSANGQGAVRFF.

The chain links TRBV5-4 to TRBJ2-7; D is ambiguous. With 4 bases removed from V and 5 bases from J, the gap between germline ends came to 19 bases. Germline-derived CDR1 and CDR2 are SGHNT and YYREEE (reference sequence). The CDR3 has 15 residues. The CDR3 nucleotides read TGTGCCAGCAGCCGTGGTGGAGTAGCCCGACACGAGCAGTACTTC. Residues: CASSRGGVARHEQYF.

The J gene is TRBJ1-2, the V gene TRBV7-2; 9 bases agree with TRBD1. V shed 1 base and J 7 bases; nucleotides not matched to a gene: 4. The V gene's germline CDR1 is SGHTA and CDR2 FQGNSA. CDR3 length: 14 amino acids. CDR3 nucleotide sequence: TGTGCCAGCAGCTTAGGGACAGGGGAAGGTGGCTACACCTTC. It specifies CASSLGTGEGGYTF.

The rearrangement uses TRBV18 and TRBJ2-5, with 9 bases identical to TRBD1. J was trimmed by 3 bases and V by 3 bases; bases with no gene match: 5. CDR1 KGHSH and CDR2 LQKENI come from the germline V gene. The CDR3 runs 15 residues. CDR3 nucleotide sequence: TGTGCCAGCTCACCGGGGGGACAGGGTAAAGAGACCCAGTACTTC. Translating gives CASSPGGQGKETQYF.

The chain joins TRBV6-5 to TRBJ1-5; D uncertain. V gave up 5 bases and J gave up 3 bases, with 8 bases separating them. The CDR3 runs to 13 residues. Per germline, CDR1 MNHEY and CDR2 SVGAGI. CDR3 DNA sequence: TGTGCCAGCAGTCTTGACACCAATCAGCCCCAGCATTTT. This codes for CASSLDTNQPQHF.

The table lists this clone with a few counts. CDR3 coding DNA: TGTGCCAGCAGCTTAGACCCAGCGGGAGTCCCCCAAGAGACCCAGTACTTC. It yields the protein CASSLDPAGVPQETQYF. The V and J genes are TRBV7-8 and TRBJ2-5, with 8 bases identical to TRBD2. The CDR3 has 17 residues. V lost 1 base to trimming and J lost 1 base; unmatched junction nucleotides: 8. Germline lookup yields CDR1 SGHVS and CDR2 FQNEAQ.

The chain carries TRBV10-3 and TRBJ1-1; 8 bases match TRBD1. Trimming at V came to 7 bases and at J to 1 base, leaving 2 bases not matched to a gene. This CDR3 comprises 13 residues. CDR1 ENHRY and CDR2 SYGVKD come from the germline V gene. For the CDR3, the DNA is TGTGCCATCAATACAGGGGGGAACACTGAAGCTTTCTTT. Its protein product is CAINTGGNTEAFF.

The chain joins TRBV27 to TRBJ2-1; weak D call: TRBD2 (6 bases). The V and J ends lost 3 bases and 7 bases respectively, with 10 bases between them. Germline V gene sequence: CDR1 MNHEY, CDR2 SMNVEV (reference sequence). This CDR3 has 13 amino acids. The CDR3 sequence is CASSFGGRNEQFF. The CDR3 DNA follows: TGTGCCAGCAGTTTCGGAGGGAGGAATGAGCAGTTCTTC.

The rearrangement links TRBV5-6 to TRBJ2-3, with TRBD2 identical over 7 bases. J was trimmed by 9 bases and V by 4 bases; bases with no gene match: 14. The germline V gene has CDR1 SGHDT and CDR2 YYEEEE. The CDR3 consists of 15 residues. CDR3 sequence (DNA): TGTGCCAGCAGCCTGGGGGGACTACCGCTCGGGACGCAGTATTTT. Its translation: CASSLGGLPLGTQYF.

The table lists this clone with a few counts. The genes are TRBV6-1 and TRBJ2-7, with TRBD2 as a possible D gene (5 bases). V lost 8 bases, J lost 6 bases, and 14 bases lay in between. The CDR3 extends over 12 amino acids. Germline CDR1 reads MNHNS; CDR2 reads SASEGT. CDR3 amino acids: CASEGSGIEQYF. The CDR3 bases are TGTGCCAGCGAGGGCTCGGGTATCGAGCAGTACTTC.

The rearrangement joins TRBV7-2 to TRBJ1-5; D is possibly TRBD1 (5 bases). Germline V CDR1 and CDR2: SGHTA, FQGNSA. V was cut by 1 base and J by 7 bases, with 8 bases left in between. This CDR3 is built from 13 residues. The CDR3 DNA reads as TGTGCCAGCAGCTTAGGTCGACAGCAGCCCCAGCATTTT. Its translation: CASSLGRQQPQHF. The full variable domain, rest sourced from reference TRBV7-2 and TRBJ1-5, is GAGVSQSPSNKVTEKGKDVELRCDPISGHTALYWYRQSLGQGLEFLIYFQGNSAPDKSGLPSDRFSAERTGGSVSTLTIQRTQQEDSAVYLCASSLGRQQPQHFGDGTRLSIL.

The genes are TRBV28 and TRBJ2-1, with 8 bases identical to TRBD2. V trimming: 5 bases; J trimming: 2 bases; junction bases outside the gene matches: 5. The V gene's germline CDR1 is MDHEN and CDR2 SYDVKM. The CDR3 is 15 residues long. This chain's CDR3 is CASSTGGAAYNEQFF. The DNA of the CDR3 is TGTGCCAGCAGTACGGGGGGGGCTGCCTACAATGAGCAGTTCTTC.